This T cell receptor (beta chain) derives from a study of OX40 agonist ivuxolimab in advanced cancers. For context, the study as a whole: The costimulatory receptor OX40 (CD134) was targeted by ivuxolimab, a fully human IgG2 agonistic monoclonal antibody. Intravenous ivuxolimab was administered to patients every 2 weeks at six dose levels: 0.01, 0.1, 0.3, 1.5, 3 and 10 mg/kg. Among the roughly 54 dose-escalation patients, roughly 20 had hepatocellular carcinoma, 15 or so melanoma, 9 renal cell carcinoma and 9 head and neck cancer. The dose-escalation cohort was about 83% male with a mean age of around 64 years, ranging from 23 to 79. Prior anti-PD-1, anti-PD-L1 or anti-CTLA-4 therapy was permitted, and checkpoint inhibitors had been received by less than 45% of dose-escalation patients. Partial responses were achieved by three dose-escalation patients, of whom one had hepatocellular carcinoma and two had cutaneous melanoma. The purpose of peripheral TCRbeta sequencing was to test whether ivuxolimab changed TCR sequence diversity and led to clonal T-cell expansion. The monotherapy dose-escalation portion (N ≈ 52 patients) of the phase I ivuxolimab trial is reported in the paper. Points the paper makes about the study in general: After ivuxolimab, more expanded clones were found on average in CD8+ T cells than in CD4+ T cells. At doses of 0.1 to 3.0 mg/kg, clonal expansion of both CD4+ and CD8+ T cells in blood was seen between baseline and week 6. Antigen specificity was not determined for the clonally expanded peripheral T cells. Low levels of normalized T-cell clonal expansion were also shown by some nonresponding patients. In partial responders in the 0.1-3.0 mg/kg groups, normalized peripheral clonal expansion was found to be among the lowest, especially among CD8+ T cells.

This clone was seen once. The clone's antigen remains unknown. Per-base qualities were not stored, and no clone one base away is much larger. The CDR3 measures 13 amino acids from cysteine to phenylalanine. CDR3 DNA only is kept here, 39 bases in frame from base 1. Looking up the germline V gene yields CDR1 SNHLY and CDR2 FYNNEI. The junction carries 10 bases between V and J, which are trimmed by 4 bases and 4 bases respectively. To sequence the TCRbeta CDR3 region, genomic DNA was isolated from the sorted cells. The immunoSEQ Assay was used to sequence the TCRbeta CDR3 regions. Imported from immuneACCESS, the table was reduced by TCRdb to in-frame sequences with V and J called. These copies leave out some clones; in studies compared against another copy, an unresolved V gene accounts for under half, and the cause of the remainder is not known. The sample yields under 70,000 clones; approximately 84% were counted once. Jointly, the top ten make up roughly 2% of the sample.

Patients with autoimmune disease history or receiving systemic immunosuppression were excluded from the trial. Peripheral blood for TCR sequencing was collected from all dose cohorts at baseline, on cycle 4 day 1, and on cycle 7 day 1. Samples were obtained from an open-label, multicenter, first-in-human phase I dose-escalation trial of ivuxolimab. Adults with locally advanced or metastatic melanoma, renal cell, hepatocellular, or head and neck squamous cell carcinoma were enrolled in the trial. Before TCR sequencing, CD4+ T cells and CD8+ T cells from peripheral blood were sorted into separate populations.

The chain joins TRBV2 to TRBJ2-5; TRBD2 is possibly the D segment (6 matching bases). This clonotype was obtained from an adult with an advanced solid tumor such as melanoma, head and neck, liver or kidney cancer. The source material was CD4+ or CD8+ T cells sorted from blood, sampled in a trial of the OX40 agonist ivuxolimab. The CDR3 protein sequence reads: CASSGLGGETQYF. The base sequence is TGTGCCAGCAGTGGGTTGGGGGGAGAGACCCAGTACTTC.